The 25 T cell receptor beta chains below were found in one sample sequenced in a study of patients and donors after allogeneic stem cell transplantation. TCRdb re-analysed the RT-PCR reads in MiXCR, keeping a single row per CDR3 protein. This sample carries approximately 410,000 distinct CDR3 sequences, around 15% of them seen once, and the ten largest clones take 7% to 7.5%. The sample was blood, either unsorted or a sorted T cell fraction (not recorded which). The receptors shown here come from a human donor who was either an allogeneic HSCT recipient or a stem cell or donor lymphocyte infusion donor (not recorded which). It is not recorded whose cells these are; they may come from a transplant donor.

This clonotype came up a few times. J is TRBJ2-7 and V is TRBV9; D is possibly TRBD1 (6 bases). CDR1 is SGDLS, CDR2 YYNGEE, per germline. Deletions cut 0 bases from V and 5 bases from J, with 18 bases between. This CDR3 spans 16 amino acids. CDR3 nucleotide sequence: TGTGCCAGCAGCGTAGCGGGACCCCCTTACAGGGACGAGCAGTACTTC. It yields the protein CASSVAGPPYRDEQYF.

V gene TRBV19 combines with J gene TRBJ2-7; 14 bases align to TRBD2. Looked up from germline, CDR1 is LNHDA and CDR2 is SQIVND (reference sequence). The CDR3 totals 14 residues. The V segment lost 10 bases and the J segment 6 bases; nucleotides outside the gene matches: 8. CDR3 loop: CATSQGLAGVEQYF. For the CDR3, the DNA is TGTGCCACTTCCCAGGGACTAGCGGGAGTCGAGCAGTACTTC.

The chain employs TRBV4-1 and TRBJ2-5; D is perhaps TRBD2 (5 bases). Germline V gives CDR1 MGHRA, CDR2 YSYEKL. This CDR3 is built from 15 residues. V lost 1 base, J lost 3 bases, and 12 bases lay in between. The CDR3 sequence is CASSQGRLREETQYF. The CDR3 bases are TGCGCCAGCAGCCAAGGGCGCCTGCGGGAAGAGACCCAGTACTTC.

The table lists this clonotype with many counts. V is TRBV5-1 and J is TRBJ2-1; 11 bases map to TRBD2. The V gene's germline CDR1 is SGHRS and CDR2 YFSETQ. This CDR3 has 15 amino acids. V trimming: 0 bases; J trimming: 6 bases; junction bases outside the gene matches: 2. CDR3 nucleotides: TGCGCCAGCAGCTTGGGACTAGCGGGAACCAATGAGCAGTTCTTC. Protein product: CASSLGLAGTNEQFF.

This clonotype has a handful of counts. The CDR3 loop reads CSARERRRNTEAFF. In nucleotides, the CDR3 is TGCAGTGCTAGAGAGAGAAGGCGGAACACTGAAGCTTTCTTT. This chain uses TRBV20-1 with TRBJ1-1; no clear D gene. The CDR3 covers 14 residues. Germline V gene data show CDR1 as DFQATT and CDR2 as SNEGSKA (reference sequence). V gave up 0 bases and J gave up 1 base, with 9 bases separating them.

The chain has TRBV5-4 and TRBJ2-1, with D tentatively TRBD1 (5 bases). The ends were cut back, 4 bases at V and 10 bases at J, with 12 bases in the middle. In germline, CDR1 is SGHNT, CDR2 YYREEE (reference sequence). CDR3 length equals 12 residues. The CDR3 sequence: CASSTPGYEQFF. For the CDR3, the DNA is TGTGCCAGCAGCACCCCAGGGTACGAGCAGTTCTTC.

This clonotype has ten or more counts. V gene TRBV7-9 combines with J gene TRBJ1-1; D is ambiguous. Germline V gives CDR1 SEHNR, CDR2 FQNEAQ (reference sequence). This CDR3 has 16 amino acids. V lost 5 bases, J lost 6 bases, and 22 bases lay in between. The CDR3 DNA reads TGTGCCAGCAGCCTTCGGTTGAGCCCTGACAACGCTGAAGCTTTCTTT. Translating gives CASSLRLSPDNAEAFF.

The chain links TRBV4-3 to TRBJ1-1; D unresolved. Germline CDR1 and CDR2: LGHNA and YSLEER. Deletions cut 2 bases from V and 1 base from J, with 5 bases between. The CDR3 covers 13 residues. The DNA for the CDR3 is TGCGCCAGCAGCCAATCGACGAACACTGAAGCTTTCTTT. It translates to CASSQSTNTEAFF.

The chain employs TRBV4-3 and TRBJ2-5; 8 positions agree with TRBD2. V shed 0 bases and J 4 bases; nucleotides not matched to a gene: 4. The germline V gene encodes CDR1 LGHNA and CDR2 YSLEER. The CDR3 length is 15 residues. As DNA, the CDR3 is TGCGCCAGCAGCCAAGACCCGGGGGGGCGAGAGACCCAGTACTTC. Translation: CASSQDPGGRETQYF.

The chain recombines TRBV29-1 with TRBJ2-3, with D perhaps TRBD1 (6 bases). Between the trimmed V and J ends, which lost 7 bases and 0 bases, there was a span of 8 bases. CDR1 and CDR2 from the germline V gene are SQVTM and ANQGSEA. This CDR3 has 12 residues. The CDR3 sequence: CSGQASTDTQYF. The CDR3 nucleotides are TGCAGCGGACAGGCTAGCACAGATACGCAGTATTTT.

This clonotype was found many times. J is TRBJ1-2 and V is TRBV5-1; D uncertain. There are 14 residues in the CDR3. The germline CDR1 and CDR2 sequences are SGHRS and YFSETQ. Trimming cost V 1 base and J 4 bases, with 11 bases left between them. CDR3 sequence: CASSLNDAGYGYTF. Written as DNA, the CDR3 is TGCGCCAGCAGCTTGAATGATGCGGGCTATGGCTACACCTTC.

V gene TRBV20-1 combines with J gene TRBJ1-1, with D possibly matching TRBD1 (6 bases). The CDR3 totals 16 residues. Trimming took off 1 base at V and 0 bases at J, with 15 bases between the two ends. Germline CDR1 reads DFQATT; CDR2 reads SNEGSKA (reference sequence). As DNA, the CDR3 is TGCAGTGCTAGAGTACAGGGAAAAACCATGAACACTGAAGCTTTCTTT. Translating it yields CSARVQGKTMNTEAFF.

This clonotype was counted a single time. V gene TRBV19 combines with J gene TRBJ1-5; 10 positions match TRBD1. The CDR3 consists of 14 residues. In germline, CDR1 is LNHDA, CDR2 SQIVND (reference sequence). The V segment lost 6 bases and the J segment 7 bases; nucleotides outside the gene matches: 6. CDR3 DNA sequence: TGTGCCAGTAGCCCAGACAGGGGGCGGCAGCCCCAGCATTTT. This translates into CASSPDRGRQPQHF.

The chain joins TRBV7-2 to TRBJ2-3, with D possibly called TRBD1 or TRBD2 (5 bases each). Trimming removed 4 bases from V and 3 bases from J, with 14 bases in between. The CDR3 sequence is 15 residues long. CDR1 is SGHTA, CDR2 FQGNSA, per germline. CDR3 residues: CASSSGSGETDTQYF. The CDR3 nucleotides are TGTGCCAGCAGCTCAGGGAGTGGGGAAACAGATACGCAGTATTTT.

This clonotype was recorded at least ten times. This rearrangement joins TRBV12-3 or TRBV12-4 to TRBJ1-1; D is possibly TRBD1 (5 bases). V was pared by 5 bases and J by 8 bases, with 12 bases between. The CDR3 contains 12 residues. This chain's CDR3 is CASSETGGEAFF. The CDR3 DNA reads TGTGCCAGCAGTGAGACTGGGGGGGAAGCTTTCTTT.

The table lists this clonotype with many counts. The chain links TRBV9 to TRBJ2-6; 10 bases align to TRBD1. This CDR3 region has 19 residues. Germline CDR1 SGDLS, CDR2 YYNGEE. V was clipped by 4 bases and J by 0 bases; unmatched bases: 10. The CDR3 nucleotides are TGTGCCAGCAGCACGCGACAGGGGGCCACGATCTCTGGGGCCAACGTCCTGACTTTC. Amino acids: CASSTRQGATISGANVLTF.

V is TRBV20-1 and J is TRBJ2-7; D unclear. Trimming left V 1 base short and J 3 bases short, with 10 bases between. Germline V lookup: CDR1 DFQATT, CDR2 SNEGSKA (reference sequence). There are 13 residues in the CDR3. CDR3 protein: CSARVRTRYEQYF. The CDR3 DNA follows: TGCAGTGCTAGAGTCAGGACCCGCTACGAGCAGTACTTC.

This clonotype occurred a few times. Written as DNA, the CDR3 is TGTGCCAGCAGGTTAGCGGGAGTTCACGAGCAGTACTTC. As protein: CASRLAGVHEQYF. V gene TRBV7-3 combines with J gene TRBJ2-7; 9 bases align to TRBD2. The CDR3 totals 13 residues. After removal of 6 bases from V and 5 bases from J, the junction contained 5 bases not matched to a gene. Looked up from germline, CDR1 is SGHTA and CDR2 is FQGTGA. Full variable domain (rest looked up from reference TRBV7-3 and TRBJ2-7): GAGVSQTPSNKVTEKGKYVELRCDPISGHTALYWYRQSLGQGPEFLIYFQGTGAADDSGLPNDRFFAVRPEGSVSTLKIQRTERGDSAVYLCASRLAGVHEQYFGPGTRLTVT.

CDR3 sequence: CASSKGAVPGANVLTF. The DNA of the CDR3 is TGTGCCAGCAGCAAAGGGGCGGTGCCTGGGGCCAACGTCCTGACTTTC. This chain uses TRBV21-1 with TRBJ2-6; the table's D call TRBD1 went unverified against the DNA. TRBV21-1 corresponds to a pseudogene. The CDR3 has 16 amino acids.

This clonotype was recorded at least ten times. V is TRBV11-2 and J is TRBJ2-2; 9 bases match TRBD2. Germline V gene data show CDR1 as SGHAT and CDR2 as FQNNGV. The CDR3 runs 19 residues. The J segment lost 7 bases and the V segment lost 4 bases, leaving 19 bases of the junction unmatched. CDR3: CASSSRFLGLAKGSGELFF. As DNA, the CDR3 is TGTGCCAGCAGCTCCCGCTTCCTCGGACTAGCGAAGGGAAGCGGGGAGCTGTTTTTT. The complete variable domain, with remaining parts taken from reference TRBV11-2 and TRBJ2-2, reads EAGVAQSPRYKIIEKRQSVAFWCNPISGHATLYWYQQILGQGPKLLIQFQNNGVVDDSQLPKDRFSAERLKGVDSTLKIQPAKLEDSAVYLCASSSRFLGLAKGSGELFFGEGSRLTVL.

This clonotype was seen a handful of times. The CDR3, as DNA: TGTGCCAGCAGCACACGGACAGCCGGTCCCTACGAGCAGTACTTC. This sequence encodes CASSTRTAGPYEQYF. The chain combines TRBV5-6 with TRBJ2-7, with a tentative D call TRBD1 (6 bases). V was clipped by 4 bases and J by 2 bases, with 16 bases between them. The CDR3 covers 15 residues. From germline, CDR1 is SGHDT and CDR2 YYEEEE.

This chain connects TRBV12-3 or TRBV12-4 to TRBJ1-1; D gene unclear. The CDR3 contains 15 residues. The V end lost 6 bases, the J end lost 0 bases, and 14 bases lay between the germline ends. This chain's CDR3 is CASRPGQDMNTEAFF. The CDR3 bases are TGTGCCAGCAGACCCGGCCAAGATATGAACACTGAAGCTTTCTTT.

This clonotype came up a few times. This sequence joins TRBV7-2 and TRBJ2-7; D gene ambiguous. CDR1 is SGHTA and CDR2 is FQGNSA in the germline V gene. The CDR3 contains 12 residues. V shed 5 bases and J shed 1 base, with 6 bases lying between them. The chain's CDR3 is CASSQQSYEQYF. The CDR3 DNA sequence: TGTGCCAGCAGCCAGCAATCCTACGAGCAGTACTTC.

Ten or more counts support this clonotype. The chain employs TRBV5-1 and TRBJ1-1; TRBD1 agrees at 9 bases. Germline CDR1 SGHRS, CDR2 YFSETQ. This CDR3 has 14 residues. Losses at the gene ends were 5 bases for V and 4 bases for J; bases not matched to a gene: 6. The CDR3 loop is CASRPGQGITEAFF. CDR3 sequence (DNA): TGCGCCAGCAGACCGGGACAGGGAATCACTGAAGCTTTCTTT. The entire variable domain, with the rest obtained from reference TRBV5-1 and TRBJ1-1, is as follows: KAGVTQTPRYLIKTRGQQVTLSCSPISGHRSVSWYQQTPGQGLQFLFEYFSETQRNKGNFPGRFSGRQFSNSRSEMNVSTLELGDSALYLCASRPGQGITEAFFGQGTRLTVV.

The chain employs TRBV20-1 and TRBJ1-4; tentatively, D is TRBD1 (5 bases). The CDR3 sequence is 14 residues long. The germline gives CDR1 DFQATT, CDR2 SNEGSKA (reference sequence). Deletions cut 2 bases from V and 8 bases from J, with 15 bases between. Written as DNA, the CDR3 is TGCAGTGCTAGACCCTGGGGACCTGGGGAAAAACTGTTTTTT. This translates into CSARPWGPGEKLFF.